This T cell receptor beta chain was sequenced for a study of OX40 agonist ivuxolimab in advanced cancers. V lost 3 bases and J lost 2, with 19 bases in between. Germline CDR1 WNHNN, CDR2 SYGVQD (reference sequence). This CDR3 contains 17 residues. The data were produced by immunoSEQ multiplex PCR, yet TCRdb's version contains in-frame clones alone and is incomplete. Of under 50,000 clones in the sample, over 60% were seen once. The genes are TRBV10-1 and TRBJ1-2; D is uncertain. This clonotype was obtained from an adult with an advanced solid tumor such as melanoma, head and neck, liver or kidney cancer. The sequencing here drew on CD4+ or CD8+ T cells sorted from blood, taken in a trial of the OX40 agonist ivuxolimab. CDR3 residues: CASSDFRRFHSNYGYTF. CDR3 sequence (DNA): TGCGCCAGCAGTGATTTTAGGAGATTTCATTCGAACTATGGCTACACCTTC.